These 20 T cell receptor beta chains came from one sample sequenced in a study of Ad26.COV2.S vaccination and SARS-CoV-2 variants. Treatment noted: around 19 received Ad26.COV2.S at low or high dose, single or two shots; roughly 5 received placebo; per-sample allocation not given. Material that was analyzed had been drawn on day 63 after the first vaccine or placebo injection. The table came from immunoSEQ multiplex PCR; TCRdb's copy has only in-frame clones and leaves some out. This table holds about 330,000 clones, 85% to 90% found once. The input for sequencing was peripheral blood, taken in a trial of Ad26.COV2.S vaccine versus placebo. These receptor sequences come from a person aged 18-65 years who received the Ad26.COV2.S COVID-19 vaccine or a placebo.

This chain connects TRBV5-5 to TRBJ1-3; TRBD1 matches at 7 bases. The J segment lost 12 bases and the V segment lost 6 bases, leaving 21 bases of the junction unmatched. Germline CDR1 reads SGHKS; CDR2 reads YYEKEE (reference sequence). CDR3 length: 16 amino acids. The CDR3 here is CASTLTGSFLRSGIYF. CDR3 coding DNA: TGTGCCAGCACCCTGACAGGGTCGTTTCTACGGTCGGGCATATATTTT.

V and J are TRBV4-2 and TRBJ2-1; 9 nucleotides agree with TRBD2. The CDR3 totals 15 residues. CDR1 LGHNA and CDR2 YNFKEQ come from the germline V gene. Trimming at V came to 0 bases and at J to 9 bases, leaving 6 bases not matched to a gene. The CDR3 sequence is CASSQDWSSGAEQFF. CDR3 sequence (DNA): TGTGCCAGCAGCCAAGATTGGTCTAGCGGGGCTGAGCAGTTCTTC.

The chain has TRBV2 and TRBJ2-2; D possibly matches TRBD1 or TRBD2 (5 bases each). The CDR3 runs to 14 residues. Trimming left V 1 base short and J 8 bases short, with 11 bases between. Germline CDR1 reads SNHLY; CDR2 reads FYNNEI. CDR3 loop: CASSEGREGGELFF. In DNA form, the CDR3 reads TGTGCCAGCAGTGAAGGGCGCGAGGGGGGGGAGCTGTTTTTT. Filled out from reference TRBV2 and TRBJ2-2, the complete variable domain reads EPEVTQTPSHQVTQMGQEVILRCVPISNHLYFYWYRQILGQKVEFLVSFYNNEISEKSEIFDDQFSVERPDGSNFTLKIRSTKLEDSAMYFCASSEGREGGELFFGEGSRLTVL.

CDR3 sequence: CASSLIGGPLIYGYTF. CDR3 nucleotides: TGTGCCAGCAGTTTAATAGGGGGCCCCTTAATTTATGGCTACACCTTC. V is TRBV27 and J is TRBJ1-2; 7 nucleotides agree with TRBD1. CDR1 and CDR2 (germline): MNHEY, SMNVEV (reference sequence). The junction had 11 bases not matched to a gene; V was cut back by 2 bases and J by 5 bases. The CDR3 is 16 amino acids.

The table lists this clone with a count of one. The rearrangement links TRBV4-3 to TRBJ1-2, with D tentatively TRBD1 (5 bases). V was clipped by 3 bases and J by 5 bases, with 16 bases between them. Germline CDR1 LGHNA, CDR2 YSLEER. The CDR3 is made up of 15 amino acids. The CDR3 here is CASSHSPGEGYGYTF. As DNA, the CDR3 is TGCGCCAGCAGCCACTCGCCGGGGGAGGGTTATGGCTACACCTTC.

This chain links TRBV11-2 with TRBJ2-7, with D maybe TRBD1 (5 bases). The CDR3 sequence is 14 residues long. Germline CDR1 is SGHAT and CDR2 is FQNNGV. V was trimmed by 3 bases and J by 2 bases, leaving 11 bases between them. CDR3 sequence (DNA): TGTGCCAGCAGCTTGGGCACAGGAGCCTACGAGCAGTACGTC. Translation: CASSLGTGAYEQYV.

The chain uses TRBV5-5 and TRBJ2-5; 8 positions agree with TRBD2. Germline V gene data show CDR1 as SGHKS and CDR2 as YYEKEE (reference sequence). The CDR3 runs to 15 residues. J was trimmed by 3 bases and V by 4 bases; bases with no gene match: 8. CDR3 residues: CASSPGLAGEETQYF. As DNA, the CDR3 is TGTGCCAGCAGCCCTGGACTAGCTGGGGAAGAGACCCAGTACTTC.

V is TRBV6-2 or TRBV6-3 and J is TRBJ1-2; D gene ambiguous. Germline V gene sequence: CDR1 MNHEY, CDR2 SVGEGT. V shed 2 bases and J shed 8 bases, with 12 bases lying between them. The CDR3 runs 13 residues. CDR3 in amino acids: CASSYDRSDGYTF. CDR3 DNA sequence: TGTGCCAGCAGTTACGATCGGAGCGACGGCTACACCTTC.

The chain employs TRBV6-2 or TRBV6-3 and TRBJ2-5; possibly TRBD2 for D (6 bases). The CDR3 is 14 residues long. Germline lookup yields CDR1 MNHEY and CDR2 SVGEGT. The germline V and J ends were trimmed by 4 bases and 2 bases, with 11 bases remaining between them. This CDR3 reads CASSWDFGQETQYF. In DNA form, the CDR3 reads TGTGCCAGCAGTTGGGACTTCGGTCAAGAGACCCAGTACTTC.

This rearrangement joins TRBV6-5 to TRBJ2-7, with D tentatively TRBD2 (7 bases). The germline CDR1 and CDR2 sequences are MNHEY and SVGAGI. V was pared by 8 bases and J by 2 bases, with 16 bases between. The CDR3 is 14 residues long. Here the CDR3 DNA reads TGTGCCAGCCACGAGGGGGGGCCGGCCTACGAGCAGTACTTC. Translated: CASHEGGPAYEQYF.

The chain is built from TRBV19 and TRBJ2-1, with D unclear. Germline values: CDR1 LNHDA, CDR2 SQIVND (reference sequence). V dropped 7 bases and J dropped 0 bases, with 34 bases sitting between them. The CDR3 has 22 residues. In DNA, the CDR3 is TGTGCCAGTACTCGACACCCCACGGGTAGTCCTCTTCTACCGAGCTCCTACAATGAGCAGTTCTTC. Translating it yields CASTRHPTGSPLLPSSYNEQFF.

This rearrangement joins TRBV27 to TRBJ1-2, with unresolved D. Trimming removed 2 bases from V and 1 base from J, with 5 bases in between. Germline V gives CDR1 MNHEY, CDR2 SMNVEV (reference sequence). The CDR3 has 13 residues. The CDR3 is CASSLTVNYGYTF. In nucleotides, the CDR3 is TGTGCCAGCAGTTTAACAGTTAACTATGGCTACACCTTC.

The V and J genes are TRBV19 and TRBJ1-2, with 7 bases fitting TRBD1. Per germline, CDR1 LNHDA and CDR2 SQIVND (reference sequence). The V and J ends lost 5 bases and 8 bases, in that order; junction bases with no gene match: 11. The CDR3 sequence is 14 residues long. The CDR3 nucleotides are TGTGCCAGTAGTCATACGGACAGGTCGCGGGGCTACACCTTC. Protein sequence: CASSHTDRSRGYTF. The complete variable domain, with remaining parts taken from reference TRBV19 and TRBJ1-2, reads DGGITQSPKYLFRKEGQNVTLSCEQNLNHDAMYWYRQDPGQGLRLIYYSQIVNDFQKGDIAEGYSVSREKKESFPLTVTSAQKNPTAFYLCASSHTDRSRGYTFGSGTRLTVV.

V usage is TRBV29-1 and J usage is TRBJ2-2; 8 nucleotides agree with TRBD2. Germline trimming cut 7 bases from V and 0 bases from J; bases unmatched to any gene: 1. The CDR3 contains 13 residues. Looked up from germline, CDR1 is SQVTM and CDR2 is ANQGSEA. This CDR3 reads CSGGLANTGELFF. The CDR3 nucleotides read TGCAGCGGGGGACTAGCGAACACCGGGGAGCTGTTTTTT.

V gene TRBV5-1 combines with J gene TRBJ2-1; 13 bases map to TRBD2. The ends lost 4 bases at V and 12 bases at J; junction bases unmatched: 13. The length of the CDR3 is 16 residues. Looked up from germline, CDR1 is SGHRS and CDR2 is YFSETQ. CDR3 sequence: CASSGPRTSGGGWQFF. CDR3 nucleotides: TGCGCCAGCAGCGGGCCCCGGACTAGCGGGGGAGGGTGGCAGTTCTTC.

This sequence joins TRBV18 and TRBJ2-7; D uncertain. Germline V lookup: CDR1 KGHSH, CDR2 LQKENI. This CDR3 is built from 15 residues. V lost 0 bases, J lost 5 bases, and 14 bases lay in between. This chain's CDR3 is CASSPPMAQLNEQYF. The CDR3 DNA reads TGTGCCAGCTCACCACCCATGGCCCAATTGAACGAGCAGTACTTC.

The chain uses TRBV12-5 and TRBJ2-3; D is perhaps TRBD1 (6 bases). The CDR3 is made up of 14 amino acids. Germline CDR1 reads LGHNT; CDR2 reads FRNRAP. Trimming took 8 bases from V and 2 from J, leaving 14 bases between them. CDR3 region: CASQRDTPTDTQYF. CDR3 DNA: TGTGCTAGTCAACGGGACACCCCCACAGATACGCAGTATTTT.

This clone was seen just once. The genes are TRBV18 and TRBJ1-1, with a weak D call TRBD1 (6 bases). Germline V gene sequence: CDR1 KGHSH, CDR2 LQKENI. V was cut by 1 base and J by 2 bases, with 17 bases left in between. CDR3 size: 17 residues. DNA for the CDR3: TGTGCCAGCTCACCACAGGTCCCGGACAGTCTTAACACTGAAGCTTTCTTT. Protein: CASSPQVPDSLNTEAFF.

The chain combines TRBV19 with TRBJ1-6; D not certain. The CDR3 is 15 residues long. Per the germline V gene, CDR1 is LNHDA and CDR2 is SQIVND (reference sequence). V lost 7 bases to trimming and J lost 8 bases, with 18 bases between them. The CDR3 loop reads CASKVGRLVDSPLHF. The DNA of the CDR3 is TGTGCCAGTAAAGTCGGTCGGTTGGTGGATTCACCCCTCCACTTT. The full variable domain, in which reference TRBV19 and TRBJ1-6 provide the parts outside the CDR3, is DGGITQSPKYLFRKEGQNVTLSCEQNLNHDAMYWYRQDPGQGLRLIYYSQIVNDFQKGDIAEGYSVSREKKESFPLTVTSAQKNPTAFYLCASKVGRLVDSPLHFGNGTRLTVT.

The V call is TRBV6-5, the J call TRBJ1-1; D not certain. Germline assignment: CDR1 MNHEY and CDR2 SVGAGI. CDR3 length equals 15 residues. With 0 bases removed from V and 0 bases from J, the gap between germline ends came to 8 bases. The CDR3 bases are TGTGCCAGCAGTTACTCGTTCAGCTTGAACACTGAAGCTTTCTTT. Protein product: CASSYSFSLNTEAFF.